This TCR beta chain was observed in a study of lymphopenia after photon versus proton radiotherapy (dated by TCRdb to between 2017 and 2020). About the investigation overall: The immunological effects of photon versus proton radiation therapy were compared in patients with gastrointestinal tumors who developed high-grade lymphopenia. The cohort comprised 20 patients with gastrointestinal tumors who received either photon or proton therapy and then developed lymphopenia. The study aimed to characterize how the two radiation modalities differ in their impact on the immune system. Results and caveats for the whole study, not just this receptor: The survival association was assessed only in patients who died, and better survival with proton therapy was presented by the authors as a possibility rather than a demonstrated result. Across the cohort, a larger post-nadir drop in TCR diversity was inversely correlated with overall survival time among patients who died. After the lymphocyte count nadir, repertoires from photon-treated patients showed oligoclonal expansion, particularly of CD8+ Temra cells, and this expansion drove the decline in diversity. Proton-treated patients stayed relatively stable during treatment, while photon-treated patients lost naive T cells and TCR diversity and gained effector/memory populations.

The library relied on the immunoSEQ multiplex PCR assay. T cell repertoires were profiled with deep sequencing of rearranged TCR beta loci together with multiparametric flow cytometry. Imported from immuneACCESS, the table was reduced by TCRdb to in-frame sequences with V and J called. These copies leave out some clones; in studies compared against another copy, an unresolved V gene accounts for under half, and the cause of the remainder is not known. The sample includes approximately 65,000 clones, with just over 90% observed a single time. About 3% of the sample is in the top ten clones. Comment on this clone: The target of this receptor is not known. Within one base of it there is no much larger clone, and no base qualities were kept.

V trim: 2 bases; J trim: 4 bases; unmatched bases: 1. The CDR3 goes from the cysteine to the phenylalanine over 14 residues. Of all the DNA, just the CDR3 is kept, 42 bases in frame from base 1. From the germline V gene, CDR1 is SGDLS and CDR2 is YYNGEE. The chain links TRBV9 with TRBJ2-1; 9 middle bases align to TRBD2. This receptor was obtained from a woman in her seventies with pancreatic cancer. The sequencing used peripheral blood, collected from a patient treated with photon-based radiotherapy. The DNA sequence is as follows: TGTGCCAGCAGCGTGACTAGCGGATACAATGAGCAGTTCTTC. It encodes CASSVTSGYNEQFF.